The next 25 T cell receptor beta chains were all read from a single sample in a study of Ad26.COV2.S vaccination and SARS-CoV-2 variants. Measured with immunoSEQ multiplex PCR; TCRdb has only the in-frame clones, and not every one. This sample has a few hundred thousand clones, with about 90% found just once. Treatment noted: 19 received Ad26.COV2.S at low or high dose, single or two shots; several received placebo; per-sample allocation not given. Day 63 after the first injection of vaccine or placebo was the sampling time. Sequencing was performed on peripheral blood, taken in a trial of Ad26.COV2.S vaccine versus placebo. Every receptor here comes from a person aged 18-60 years who received the Ad26.COV2.S COVID-19 vaccine or a placebo.

J is TRBJ2-7 and V is TRBV4-1; a possible D gene is TRBD1 (6 bases). The germline V and J ends were trimmed by 1 base and 4 bases, with 14 bases remaining between them. The CDR3 loop spans 15 amino acids. Germline V gene sequence: CDR1 MGHRA, CDR2 YSYEKL. The CDR3 loop is CASSQVQGILYEQYF. CDR3 DNA: TGCGCCAGCAGCCAAGTCCAGGGGATTTTGTACGAGCAGTACTTC.

This clone was counted a few times. V and J are TRBV21-1 and TRBJ1-2; the D call of TRBD1 is as the table states it, not checked on the DNA. TRBV21-1 is a documented pseudogene. The CDR3 spans 13 residues. CDR3 amino acids: CASSSQGANGYTF. Written as DNA, the CDR3 is TGTGCCAGCAGCTCACAGGGGGCAAACGGCTACACCTTC.

This clone was detected once. The rearrangement uses TRBV4-1 and TRBJ1-5; no firm D call. The CDR3 runs to 15 residues. Per the germline V gene, CDR1 is MGHRA and CDR2 is YSYEKL. V gave up 3 bases and J gave up 1 base, with 10 bases separating them. As DNA, the CDR3 is TGCGCCAGCAGCCACGGTGTTACCAGCAATCAGCCCCAGCATTTT. It yields the protein CASSHGVTSNQPQHF.

The V gene is TRBV19, the J gene TRBJ1-3; the D is unclear. Looked up from germline, CDR1 is LNHDA and CDR2 is SQIVND (reference sequence). V was pared by 6 bases and J by 8 bases, with 17 bases between. The CDR3 covers 14 residues. CDR3 bases: TGTGCCAGTAGCCTACGAGGCAGCGGGCACACCATATATTTT. This sequence encodes CASSLRGSGHTIYF.

This chain links TRBV10-2 with TRBJ1-5; no definite D call. The CDR3 has 13 residues. The ends were cut back, 2 bases at V and 6 bases at J, with 8 bases in the middle. Germline loops: CDR1 WSHSY, CDR2 SAAADI. The CDR3 reads CASSEPGSQPQHF. Written as DNA, the CDR3 is TGCGCCAGCAGTGAGCCGGGTTCTCAGCCCCAGCATTTT.

The chain combines TRBV5-8 with TRBJ2-7; unclear D gene. The CDR3 is 15 amino acids. Germline CDR1 SGHTS, CDR2 YDEGEE. The ends were cut back, 3 bases at V and 0 bases at J, with 13 bases in the middle. CDR3 amino acids: CASSSTAAGSYEQYF. The CDR3 DNA reads as TGTGCCAGCAGCTCCACCGCCGCCGGCTCCTACGAGCAGTACTTC.

This rearrangement joins TRBV5-6 to TRBJ2-3; D is tentatively TRBD1 or TRBD2 (5 bases each). The CDR3 has 15 residues. Germline-derived CDR1 and CDR2 are SGHDT and YYEEEE. V was pared by 9 bases and J by 2 bases, with 19 bases between. This CDR3 is CATRMVWGNTDTQYF. The CDR3, as DNA: TGTGCCACCAGAATGGTGTGGGGGAACACAGATACGCAGTATTTT.

This chain connects TRBV7-9 to TRBJ2-5; the match to TRBD1 covers 7 bases. With 4 bases clipped from V and 3 bases from J, the junction kept 2 bases outside the gene matches. This CDR3 comprises 13 residues. Germline loops: CDR1 SEHNR, CDR2 FQNEAQ (reference sequence). In DNA, the CDR3 is TGTGCCAGCAGCTCCGGGACAGAAGAGACCCAGTACTTC. It specifies CASSSGTEETQYF. The whole variable domain, filled in from reference TRBV7-9 and TRBJ2-5, reads DTGVSQNPRHKITKRGQNVTFRCDPISEHNRLYWYRQTLGQGPEFLTYFQNEAQLEKSRLLSDRFSAERPKGSFSTLEIQRTEQGDSAMYLCASSSGTEETQYFGPGTRLLVL.

The chain has TRBV28 and TRBJ1-3; a possible D gene is TRBD1 (6 bases). Germline CDR1 reads MDHEN; CDR2 reads SYDVKM. This CDR3 is built from 15 residues. V lost 2 bases and J lost 7, with 15 bases in between. The CDR3 is CASSLNLGHGNTIYF. The CDR3 DNA follows: TGTGCCAGCAGTTTAAACTTGGGACACGGGAACACCATATATTTT.

The chain joins TRBV30 to TRBJ1-2, with D perhaps TRBD1 (5 bases). This CDR3 has 11 amino acids. V shed 2 bases and J shed 7 bases, with 8 bases lying between them. CDR1 GTSNPN and CDR2 SVGIG come from the germline V gene (reference sequence). The DNA for the CDR3 is TGTGCCTGGAGTCCAGGGAGTGGCTACACCTTC. It translates to CAWSPGSGYTF. Combining the CDR3 with reference TRBV30 and TRBJ1-2 gives the whole variable domain SQTIHQWPATLVQPVGSPLSLECTVEGTSNPNLYWYRQAAGRGLQLLFYSVGIGQISSEVPQNLSASRPQDRQFILSSKKLLLSDSGFYLCAWSPGSGYTFGSGTRLTVV.

V is TRBV4-1 and J is TRBJ2-1, with 10 bases that match TRBD2. Germline trimming cut 3 bases from V and 8 bases from J; bases unmatched to any gene: 7. The V gene's germline CDR1 is MGHRA and CDR2 YSYEKL. CDR3 length equals 15 residues. The CDR3, as DNA: TGCGCCAGCAGCCAGTCCGGGACTAGCGTCCATGAGCAGTTCTTC. Amino acid sequence: CASSQSGTSVHEQFF.

The rearrangement links TRBV4-3 to TRBJ1-1; TRBD1 matches 8 bases. CDR1 and CDR2 from the germline V gene are LGHNA and YSLEER. The CDR3 sequence is 15 residues long. Trimming at V came to 4 bases and at J to 1 base, leaving 5 bases not matched to a gene. The CDR3 sequence: CASSPGGTGNTEAFF. CDR3 coding DNA: TGCGCCAGCAGCCCTGGCGGGACAGGGAACACTGAAGCTTTCTTT.

The gene calls are TRBV2 and TRBJ2-2; 7 bases are a match to TRBD2. The CDR3 covers 16 residues. Germline loops: CDR1 SNHLY, CDR2 FYNNEI. Losses at the gene ends were 6 bases for V and 4 bases for J; bases not matched to a gene: 11. CDR3 bases: TGTGCCAGCAGGGATGGGACTAACGTCCTCACCGGGGAGCTGTTTTTT. This encodes CASRDGTNVLTGELFF.

V usage is TRBV18 and J usage is TRBJ1-1; D gene ambiguous. From germline, CDR1 is KGHSH and CDR2 LQKENI. V was cut by 10 bases and J by 0 bases, with 12 bases left in between. The CDR3 is made up of 13 amino acids. The CDR3 loop reads CATQDGMNTEAFF. The DNA of the CDR3 is TGTGCCACCCAGGACGGGATGAACACTGAAGCTTTCTTT.

The chain employs TRBV6-2 or TRBV6-3 and TRBJ2-2; unclear D gene. CDR3 size: 14 residues. The ends were cut back, 1 base at V and 7 bases at J, with 10 bases in the middle. The germline CDR1 and CDR2 sequences are MNHEY and SVGEGT. The CDR3 nucleotides read TGTGCCAGCAGTTACTTCTCAAGCCTCGGGGAGCTGTTTTTT. Amino acids: CASSYFSSLGELFF.

The CDR3 is CASSQRGNYGYTF. Written as DNA, the CDR3 is TGCGCCAGCAGCCAGAGGGGAAACTATGGCTACACCTTC. The chain joins TRBV4-1 to TRBJ1-2; D possibly corresponds to TRBD1 (5 bases). Trimming left V 3 bases short and J 2 bases short, with 7 bases between. The CDR3 has 13 residues. Germline lookup yields CDR1 MGHRA and CDR2 YSYEKL.

This clone was seen a single time. This sequence joins TRBV28 and TRBJ1-2, with TRBD1 as a possible D gene (5 bases). CDR1 and CDR2 from the germline V gene are MDHEN and SYDVKM. The CDR3 has 13 residues. V lost 3 bases to trimming and J lost 8 bases, with 13 bases between them. CDR3: CASSLTAVFGYTF. The CDR3 region has the DNA TGTGCCAGCAGTTTGACAGCGGTATTCGGCTACACCTTC.

The CDR3 protein is CASSSVGGELFF. CDR3 nucleotides: TGTGCCAGCAGCTCCGTTGGCGGGGAGCTGTTTTTT. The chain links TRBV11-2 to TRBJ2-2, with no clear D. CDR1 SGHAT and CDR2 FQNNGV come from the germline V gene. V was cut by 4 bases and J by 7 bases, with 7 bases left in between. The CDR3 contains 12 residues. Full variable domain (rest looked up from reference TRBV11-2 and TRBJ2-2): EAGVAQSPRYKIIEKRQSVAFWCNPISGHATLYWYQQILGQGPKLLIQFQNNGVVDDSQLPKDRFSAERLKGVDSTLKIQPAKLEDSAVYLCASSSVGGELFFGEGSRLTVL.

This chain connects TRBV7-3 to TRBJ1-6, with D maybe TRBD1 (5 bases). CDR3 length: 15 amino acids. CDR1 and CDR2 (germline): SGHTA, FQGTGA. Trimming left V 2 bases short and J 5 bases short, with 10 bases between. The DNA for the CDR3 is TGTGCCAGCAGCTTAGGACACCCGGATAATTCACCCCTCCACTTT. This gives the protein CASSLGHPDNSPLHF. Looking up the rest from reference TRBV7-3 and TRBJ1-6 gives the full variable domain: GAGVSQTPSNKVTEKGKYVELRCDPISGHTALYWYRQSLGQGPEFLIYFQGTGAADDSGLPNDRFFAVRPEGSVSTLKIQRTERGDSAVYLCASSLGHPDNSPLHFGNGTRLTVT.

The genes are TRBV6-2 or TRBV6-3 and TRBJ2-3, with 11 bases lining up with TRBD2. J was trimmed by 0 bases and V by 5 bases; bases with no gene match: 1. The CDR3 is made up of 15 amino acids. Germline CDR1 and CDR2: MNHEY and SVGEGT. The CDR3 is CASSRLAGSTDTQYF. DNA for the CDR3: TGTGCCAGCAGTCGACTAGCGGGGAGCACAGATACGCAGTATTTT.

This chain joins TRBV7-9 and TRBJ2-7, with 7 nucleotides matching TRBD1. Germline-derived CDR1 and CDR2 are SEHNR and FQNEAQ (reference sequence). The CDR3 has 16 amino acids. The V and J ends lost 2 bases and 0 bases, in that order; junction bases with no gene match: 7. CDR3 in amino acids: CASSLSTGLFSYEQYF. In DNA form, the CDR3 reads TGTGCCAGCAGCTTATCGACAGGGCTATTCTCCTACGAGCAGTACTTC.

This chain joins TRBV28 and TRBJ2-1; TRBD2 matches at 7 bases. Losses at the gene ends were 4 bases for V and 6 bases for J; bases not matched to a gene: 9. CDR1 and CDR2 from the germline V gene are MDHEN and SYDVKM. The CDR3 totals 15 residues. The CDR3 protein is CASSSYIGEGNEQFF. CDR3 nucleotide sequence: TGTGCCAGCAGTTCCTATATAGGGGAGGGCAATGAGCAGTTCTTC.

This chain links TRBV19 with TRBJ1-1, with D tentatively TRBD1 (5 bases). This CDR3 region has 14 residues. Looked up from germline, CDR1 is LNHDA and CDR2 is SQIVND (reference sequence). V lost 3 bases and J 1 base, leaving 9 bases between the germline ends. CDR3 protein: CASSMRRENTEAFF. As DNA, the CDR3 is TGTGCCAGTAGTATGCGCAGGGAGAACACTGAAGCTTTCTTT.

This clone appeared a few times. This sequence joins TRBV7-9 and TRBJ1-5; 10 bases fit TRBD1. The germline gives CDR1 SEHNR, CDR2 FQNEAQ (reference sequence). The CDR3 covers 16 residues. V shed 3 bases, J shed 3 bases, and the junction held 5 bases outside the gene matches. The CDR3 sequence is CASSLWDRGHNQPQHF. The CDR3 bases are TGTGCCAGCAGCTTGTGGGACAGGGGCCACAATCAGCCCCAGCATTTT.

J is TRBJ1-1 and V is TRBV6-5; D remains unclear. V gave up 6 bases and J gave up 1 base, with 15 bases separating them. The CDR3 covers 15 residues. Germline CDR1 and CDR2: MNHEY and SVGAGI. The CDR3 sequence is CASSLVTYGNTEAFF. Written as DNA, the CDR3 is TGTGCCAGCAGCCTCGTGACCTATGGGAACACTGAAGCTTTCTTT.